Listed below are T cell receptor beta chains from one sample, sequenced in a study of CD8+ T cells in alopecia areata. Using immunoSEQ multiplex PCR, the repertoire was profiled, and TCRdb retains in-frame clones only, with some absent. The data hold roughly 150,000 clones, with around 54% observed a single time. Sequencing was carried out using CD4+ T cells sorted from blood. The receptor set was obtained from a human donor in good health. Each CDR3 is given with its conserved first and last residue. A D gene is named only where the DNA matches it firmly. Clone size is shown for a subset of rows, as once, few, many or a class of expanded clone.

D gene	clone size	J gene	V gene	CDR3 DNA	CDR3 protein
TRBD2	NA	TRBJ2-7	TRBV6-6	TGTGCCAGCAGTTATGGGACTAGTCCCTTCGGGGAGCAGTACTTC	CASSYGTSPFGEQYF
TRBD1	NA	TRBJ1-1	TRBV5-1	TGCGCCAGCAGCCTCGGGACAGCGAACACTGAAGCTTTCTTT	CASSLGTANTEAFF
NA	NA	TRBJ2-7	TRBV6-1	TGTGCCAGCAGTCAGGGACTTAGCTCCTACGAGCAGTACTTC	CASSQGLSSYEQYF
NA	NA	TRBJ1-1	TRBV30	TGTGCCTGGAGCCCAGGGAGGGGCACTGAAGCTTTCTTT	CAWSPGRGTEAFF
NA	NA	TRBJ2-7	TRBV28	TGTGCCAGCAGTTACGGGACTTTTTCGGTGTACGAGCAGTACTTC	CASSYGTFSVYEQYF
TRBD2	NA	TRBJ2-5	TRBV10-3	TGTGCCATCAGCCGGACTAGCGGGAAAGAGACCCAGTACTTC	CAISRTSGKETQYF
NA	NA	TRBJ1-3	TRBV29-1	TGCAGCGTGGCCCCCTCTGGAAACACCATATATTTT	CSVAPSGNTIYF
NA	NA	TRBJ2-7	TRBV6-6	TGTGCCATCGGGAAGAGCTCCTACGAGCAGTACTTC	CAIGKSSYEQYF
NA	once	TRBJ2-5	TRBV13	TGTGCCAGCAGCTTATGGGGCGGGCGCTTACAAGAGACCCAGTACTTC	CASSLWGGRLQETQYF
TRBD2	NA	TRBJ2-2	TRBV10-3	TGTGCCACCGCGGGGAGGGTAACCGGGGAGCTGTTTTTT	CATAGRVTGELFF
TRBD1	few	TRBJ1-1	TRBV29-1	TGCAGCGTTATCCACAGGGGGCAATCAGCTTTCTTT	CSVIHRGQSAFF
TRBD1	NA	TRBJ1-2	TRBV6-5	TGTGCCAGCAGTTACGAGGGACAGGGGAAGATGTATGGCTACACCTTC	CASSYEGQGKMYGYTF
NA	NA	TRBJ2-7	TRBV10-3	TGTGCCATCAGTGTCGGGCTCCCATCCTACGAGCAGTACTTC	CAISVGLPSYEQYF
NA	once	TRBJ1-1	TRBV11-2	TGTGCCAGCAGGGAGACGGAAAGCGAGATGAACACTGAAGCTTTCTTT	CASRETESEMNTEAFF
NA	few	TRBJ1-5	TRBV19	TGTGCCAGTAGTATAAAGGGCATGGGCAATCAGCCCCAGCATTTT	CASSIKGMGNQPQHF
NA	NA	TRBJ1-5	TRBV29-1	TGCAGTTACACAGAGAATAGCAATCAGCCCCAGCATTTT	CSYTENSNQPQHF
TRBD1	few	TRBJ1-2	TRBV5-6	TGTGCCACCCATTCGGGGGACAGCTATAGCTATGGCTACACCTTC	CATHSGDSYSYGYTF
NA	NA	TRBJ2-3	TRBV20-1	TGCAGTGCCCGACGCACAGATACGCAGTATTTT	CSARRTDTQYF
NA	NA	TRBJ2-5	TRBV15	TGTGCCACCAGCAGAGGGTTGGCGGGTCAAGAGACCCAGTACTTC	CATSRGLAGQETQYF
NA	NA	TRBJ2-3	TRBV20-1	TGCAGTGCTCCCCGGGAGCCAACGCAGTATTTT	CSAPREPTQYF
NA	few	TRBJ2-1	TRBV28	TGTGCCAGCACAGCGGTCTCCTACAATGAGCAGTTCTTC	CASTAVSYNEQFF
TRBD1	NA	TRBJ1-2	TRBV5-6	TGTGCCAGCAGCTTGGGGGACAGGGGAGCTAACTATGGCTACACCTTC	CASSLGDRGANYGYTF
NA	NA	TRBJ2-4	TRBV29-1	TGCAGCGTAGAGACAGGAACGCTAGCCAAAAACATTCAGTACTTC	CSVETGTLAKNIQYF
NA	NA	TRBJ2-7	TRBV6-1	TGTGCCAGCAGTGAAGAATGGTCCGCCTACGAGCAGTACTTC	CASSEEWSAYEQYF
NA	NA	TRBJ2-3	TRBV7-7	TGTGCTAGCAGCTCTCGAGTGGGCGATACGCAGTATTTT	CASSSRVGDTQYF
NA	NA	TRBJ2-2	TRBV29-1	TGCAGCGTCCGGGATAGGAGGGACACCGGGGAGCTGTTTTTT	CSVRDRRDTGELFF
TRBD2	NA	TRBJ2-3	TRBV29-1	TGCAGCGTTTCTAGCGGGAGCACATTTACGCAGTATTTT	CSVSSGSTFTQYF
NA	few	TRBJ2-4	TRBV29-1	TGCAGCGTTAGATTTGCGGCTGCGGACATTCAGTACTTC	CSVRFAAADIQYF
NA	NA	TRBJ2-1	TRBV27	TGTGCCAGCAGTTTAGAAAGCTCCTACAATGAGCAGTTCTTC	CASSLESSYNEQFF
TRBD2	many	TRBJ2-7	TRBV28	TGTGCCAGCAGTTATAGCGGGGCCTCCTACGAGCAGTACTTC	CASSYSGASYEQYF
NA	few	TRBJ2-1	TRBV29-1	TGCAGCGTCAAATACTCGACTAGTCGGACCCACAATGAGCAGTTCTTC	CSVKYSTSRTHNEQFF
TRBD1	NA	TRBJ2-7	TRBV29-1	TGCAGCGTCGCCGGGACAGTGGTTTCCTACGAGCAGTACTTC	CSVAGTVVSYEQYF
NA	NA	TRBJ1-5	TRBV20-1	TGCAGTGCCGGCTGGCCCCAGCATTTT	CSAGWPQHF
NA	few	TRBJ1-2	TRBV4-2	TGTGCCAGCAGCGGGGGGTCCTATGGCTACACCTTC	CASSGGSYGYTF
NA	NA	TRBJ2-5	TRBV7-9	TGTGCCAGCAGCTTAGATTCTCCAGGACAAGAGACCCAGTACTTC	CASSLDSPGQETQYF
TRBD1	NA	TRBJ2-7	TRBV29-1	TGCAGCGTTGACGGCAGGGGGTTCTACGAGCAGTACTTC	CSVDGRGFYEQYF
NA	once	TRBJ2-3	TRBV2	TGTGCCAGCTCCGCAGAAGGGAGTCGCACAGATACGCAGTATTTT	CASSAEGSRTDTQYF
NA	NA	TRBJ1-1	TRBV27	TGTGCCAGCAGTTCTACAGGGTCGGGGGACACTGAAGCTTTCTTT	CASSSTGSGDTEAFF
NA	NA	TRBJ1-5	TRBV6-5	TGTGCCAGCAGCTTAGGCGCCTCACAGCCCCAGCATTTT	CASSLGASQPQHF
TRBD2	NA	TRBJ2-7	TRBV27	TGTGCCAGCCGATACTCGACTAGCGGGAGGGGCGAGCAGTACTTC	CASRYSTSGRGEQYF
NA	few	TRBJ2-5	TRBV9	TGTGCCAGCAGCGTAGGAATAGCGGCTCCCCAAGAGACCCAGTACTTC	CASSVGIAAPQETQYF
TRBD2	once	TRBJ2-2	TRBV7-8	TGTGCCAGCAGCTTAGCTGGCGGGAGCGCCGGGGAGCTGTTTTTT	CASSLAGGSAGELFF
NA	NA	TRBJ2-1	TRBV25-1	TGTGCCAGCAGACCGGGACGCAGCTACAATGAGCAGTTCTTC	CASRPGRSYNEQFF
NA	NA	TRBJ2-3	TRBV7-9	TGTGCCAGCAGTTATCCCCCACAGGGTCGGCACACAGATACGCAGTATTTT	CASSYPPQGRHTDTQYF
NA	NA	TRBJ1-1	TRBV10-3	TGTGCCATCAGTGAGTCGATGGTCCTGAACACTGAAGCTTTCTTT	CAISESMVLNTEAFF
TRBD1	NA	TRBJ2-5	TRBV6-6	TGTGCCAGCCTGGACAGGGGGGCGGAGACCCAGTACTTC	CASLDRGAETQYF